This T cell receptor beta chain was observed in a study of T cells in Graves' hyperthyroidism and ophthalmopathy. This clonotype has more than one count but fewer than ten. Its antigen is still unknown. RNA transcripts yielded amplified TCR beta CDR3 regions. The HTBI primer set served for first-round RT-PCR of the TCR CDR3. TCRdb called the multiplex PCR reads again in MiXCR, with one record for every CDR3 protein. This table has about 360,000 distinct CDR3 sequences, roughly 12% appearing once. Findings and caveats of the study: Blood also carried most thyroid clonotypes expanded above 0.001.

The study enrolled patients aged 18 to 65 with newly diagnosed hyperthyroidism of under 2 months' duration. This CDR3 is 14 amino acids long. Between the trimmed V and J ends, which lost 1 base and 1 base, there was a span of 7 bases. Per germline, CDR1 SGHKS and CDR2 YYEKEE (reference sequence). The genes are TRBV5-5 and TRBJ2-3; D is undetermined. This receptor was obtained from a man younger than 40 with Graves' hyperthyroidism that later progressed to Graves' ophthalmopathy. Material: blood. CDR3 sequence (DNA): TGTGCCAGCAGCTTGTGGCAGGGCACAGATACGCAGTATTTT. It translates to CASSLWQGTDTQYF.